The rows below give T cell receptor beta chains drawn from one sample of a study of blood T cell repertoires in COVID-19. Assay used: immunoSEQ multiplex PCR; TCRdb lists only in-frame clones, some missing. Among just over 250,000 clones listed, roughly 88% were seen once. Specimen: peripheral blood. The receptor set was obtained from a woman in her 70s with COVID-19, enrolled during active disease. Each CDR3 is given with its conserved first and last residue. The order of the fields is clone size, V gene, D gene, J gene, CDR3 protein, CDR3 DNA. A D gene is named only where the DNA matches it firmly. Expanded clones are given a class, and other clones once, few, many or no size at all.

clone size: -
V gene: TRBV10-3
D gene: TRBD1
J gene: TRBJ2-1
CDR3 protein: CAISHDRGYNEQFF
CDR3 DNA: TGTGCCATCAGCCACGACAGGGGCTACAATGAGCAGTTCTTC

clone size: -
V gene: TRBV5-6
D gene: TRBD1
J gene: TRBJ1-2
CDR3 protein: CASSIDGTGAGYTF
CDR3 DNA: TGTGCCAGCAGCATCGACGGGACAGGGGCGGGCTACACCTTC

clone size: -
V gene: TRBV5-6
D gene: -
J gene: TRBJ2-5
CDR3 protein: CASSLGRLVDHF
CDR3 DNA: TGTGCCAGCAGCTTGGGAAGACTAGTAGATCACTTC

clone size: once
V gene: TRBV27
D gene: -
J gene: TRBJ1-5
CDR3 protein: CASSLSNQPQHF
CDR3 DNA: TGTGCCAGCAGTCTTAGCAATCAGCCCCAGCATTTT

clone size: -
V gene: TRBV3-1/TRBV3-2
D gene: TRBD2
J gene: TRBJ2-5
CDR3 protein: CASSRNPSGQETQYF
CDR3 DNA: TGTGCCAGCAGCCGTAATCCTAGCGGCCAAGAGACCCAGTACTTC

clone size: -
V gene: TRBV30
D gene: -
J gene: TRBJ1-6
CDR3 protein: CAWSLSYNSPLHF
CDR3 DNA: TGTGCCTGGAGTCTCTCCTATAATTCACCCCTCCACTTT

clone size: -
V gene: TRBV29-1
D gene: TRBD1
J gene: TRBJ2-3
CDR3 protein: CSGTSGQHTDTQYF
CDR3 DNA: TGCAGCGGGACCTCGGGACAGCACACAGATACGCAGTATTTT

clone size: -
V gene: TRBV7-6
D gene: -
J gene: TRBJ1-4
CDR3 protein: CASSPSSWQGGQKLFF
CDR3 DNA: TGTGCCAGCAGCCCCAGTTCATGGCAGGGAGGACAAAAACTGTTTTTT

clone size: -
V gene: TRBV27
D gene: -
J gene: TRBJ2-5
CDR3 protein: CASSWARGRQETQYF
CDR3 DNA: TGTGCCAGCAGTTGGGCCAGGGGCCGCCAAGAGACCCAGTACTTC

clone size: -
V gene: TRBV6-4
D gene: TRBD1
J gene: TRBJ2-7
CDR3 protein: CASSADRAGEQYF
CDR3 DNA: TGTGCCAGCAGTGCGGACAGGGCGGGCGAGCAGTACTTC

clone size: once
V gene: TRBV3-1/TRBV3-2
D gene: TRBD2
J gene: TRBJ2-3
CDR3 protein: CASSQDGPGRIDTQYF
CDR3 DNA: TGTGCCAGCAGCCAAGATGGCCCCGGGAGGATAGATACGCAGTATTTT

clone size: -
V gene: TRBV28
D gene: -
J gene: TRBJ1-5
CDR3 protein: CASSLLGSRYSNQPQHF
CDR3 DNA: TGTGCCAGCAGTTTACTGGGGAGCAGGTATAGCAATCAGCCCCAGCATTTT

clone size: -
V gene: TRBV7-9
D gene: TRBD1
J gene: TRBJ1-1
CDR3 protein: CASSRLQGAFPQNTEAFF
CDR3 DNA: TGTGCCAGCAGCCGGTTACAGGGGGCCTTCCCACAAAACACTGAAGCTTTCTTT

clone size: -
V gene: TRBV7-2
D gene: -
J gene: TRBJ1-4
CDR3 protein: CASSSRGGDREKLFF
CDR3 DNA: TGTGCCAGCAGCTCCCGGGGAGGGGATCGTGAAAAACTGTTTTTT

clone size: -
V gene: TRBV10-3
D gene: TRBD1
J gene: TRBJ2-2
CDR3 protein: CAISPGQGALSGELFF
CDR3 DNA: TGTGCCATCAGCCCGGGACAGGGGGCGCTCAGCGGGGAGCTGTTTTTT

clone size: -
V gene: TRBV24-1
D gene: -
J gene: TRBJ1-3
CDR3 protein: CATSDPRTESGNTIYF
CDR3 DNA: TGTGCCACCAGTGATCCCCGGACAGAATCTGGAAACACCATATATTTT

clone size: -
V gene: TRBV10-2
D gene: -
J gene: TRBJ1-1
CDR3 protein: CASSESRQTEAFF
CDR3 DNA: TGCGCCAGCAGTGAGTCCCGACAGACTGAAGCTTTCTTT

clone size: -
V gene: TRBV2
D gene: -
J gene: TRBJ2-1
CDR3 protein: CASTRLDTAASVQFF
CDR3 DNA: TGTGCCAGCACAAGACTAGACACCGCTGCGAGTGTGCAGTTCTTC

clone size: -
V gene: TRBV6-5
D gene: TRBD2
J gene: TRBJ2-5
CDR3 protein: CASRRLAGEGETQYF
CDR3 DNA: TGTGCCAGCAGGAGACTAGCGGGAGAAGGGGAGACCCAGTACTTC

clone size: -
V gene: TRBV2
D gene: -
J gene: TRBJ1-1
CDR3 protein: CASSVRVGALRRTEAFF
CDR3 DNA: TGTGCCAGCAGTGTGAGGGTGGGGGCGCTTCGTCGGACTGAAGCTTTCTTT

clone size: -
V gene: TRBV11-1
D gene: -
J gene: TRBJ2-2
CDR3 protein: CASSQTQGITGELFF
CDR3 DNA: TGTGCCAGCAGCCAAACACAGGGTATCACCGGGGAGCTGTTTTTT

clone size: -
V gene: TRBV19
D gene: -
J gene: TRBJ1-1
CDR3 protein: CASSPGFRNTEAFF
CDR3 DNA: TGTGCCAGTAGCCCAGGGTTTCGGAACACTGAAGCTTTCTTT

clone size: -
V gene: TRBV6-6
D gene: TRBD2
J gene: TRBJ2-2
CDR3 protein: CASRGLAGDSGELFF
CDR3 DNA: TGTGCCAGCAGGGGACTAGCGGGAGATTCCGGGGAGCTGTTTTTT

clone size: -
V gene: TRBV29-1
D gene: -
J gene: TRBJ2-1
CDR3 protein: CSVVYLSSYNEQFF
CDR3 DNA: TGCAGCGTTGTTTACTTGAGCTCCTACAATGAGCAGTTCTTC

clone size: -
V gene: TRBV6-1
D gene: -
J gene: TRBJ2-7
CDR3 protein: CASSEERQASYEQYF
CDR3 DNA: TGTGCCAGCAGTGAAGAACGCCAGGCCTCCTACGAGCAGTACTTC

clone size: -
V gene: TRBV15
D gene: -
J gene: TRBJ2-5
CDR3 protein: CATSRAVWGVQTQYF
CDR3 DNA: TGTGCCACCAGCAGAGCAGTTTGGGGGGTACAGACCCAGTACTTC

clone size: -
V gene: TRBV7-2
D gene: -
J gene: TRBJ1-1
CDR3 protein: CASTQAAGNTEAFF
CDR3 DNA: TGTGCCAGCACCCAGGCAGCGGGAAACACTGAAGCTTTCTTT

clone size: -
V gene: TRBV5-1
D gene: -
J gene: TRBJ2-2
CDR3 protein: CASSSDTGYTGELFF
CDR3 DNA: TGCGCCAGCAGCTCCGACACCGGTTACACCGGGGAGCTGTTTTTT

clone size: few
V gene: TRBV6-5
D gene: -
J gene: TRBJ1-2
CDR3 protein: CASRPPTTGYGYTF
CDR3 DNA: TGTGCCAGCCGACCCCCCACTACAGGGTATGGCTACACCTTC

clone size: once
V gene: TRBV4-1
D gene: TRBD2
J gene: TRBJ2-3
CDR3 protein: CASSPLGLADRSSTDTQYF
CDR3 DNA: TGCGCCAGCAGCCCACTGGGACTAGCGGATCGATCTAGCACAGATACGCAGTATTTT

clone size: few
V gene: TRBV28
D gene: -
J gene: TRBJ2-5
CDR3 protein: CASSLEGIATQYF
CDR3 DNA: TGTGCCAGCAGTTTGGAGGGGATCGCGACCCAGTACTTC

clone size: -
V gene: TRBV7-2
D gene: -
J gene: TRBJ1-5
CDR3 protein: CASRLDYTISNQPQHF
CDR3 DNA: TGTGCCAGCAGATTAGACTACACTATTAGCAATCAGCCCCAGCATTTT

clone size: -
V gene: TRBV5-1
D gene: TRBD2
J gene: TRBJ2-3
CDR3 protein: CASSPAPTSGSTDTQYF
CDR3 DNA: TGCGCCAGCAGCCCGGCCCCCACTAGCGGGAGCACAGATACGCAGTATTTT

clone size: few
V gene: TRBV11-2
D gene: TRBD2
J gene: TRBJ2-1
CDR3 protein: CASSLMSGRASYNEQFF
CDR3 DNA: TGTGCCAGCAGCTTAATGAGCGGGAGGGCCTCCTACAATGAGCAGTTCTTC

clone size: -
V gene: TRBV7-3
D gene: TRBD1
J gene: TRBJ2-3
CDR3 protein: CASSLIPTGSLDTQYF
CDR3 DNA: TGTGCCAGCAGCCTCATCCCGACAGGGTCGTTAGATACGCAGTATTTT

clone size: once
V gene: TRBV6-2/TRBV6-3
D gene: -
J gene: TRBJ1-2
CDR3 protein: CASSDGRRGDNYGYTF
CDR3 DNA: TGTGCCAGCAGCGACGGGAGACGGGGCGATAACTATGGCTACACCTTC

clone size: -
V gene: TRBV18
D gene: -
J gene: TRBJ2-2
CDR3 protein: CASSPSEGSTGELFF
CDR3 DNA: TGTGCCAGCTCTCCGAGTGAGGGCAGCACCGGGGAGCTGTTTTTT

clone size: -
V gene: TRBV28
D gene: TRBD1
J gene: TRBJ1-2
CDR3 protein: CASRQQGGDYGYTF
CDR3 DNA: TGTGCCAGCAGACAACAGGGGGGGGACTATGGCTACACCTTC

clone size: -
V gene: TRBV5-1
D gene: -
J gene: TRBJ2-1
CDR3 protein: CASSKNRVFYNEQFF
CDR3 DNA: TGCGCCAGCAGCAAGAACAGGGTCTTCTACAATGAGCAGTTCTTC

clone size: once
V gene: TRBV2
D gene: -
J gene: TRBJ1-2
CDR3 protein: CASSGWQAGPYGYTF
CDR3 DNA: TGTGCCAGCAGTGGGTGGCAGGCAGGGCCCTATGGCTACACCTTC

clone size: -
V gene: TRBV28
D gene: -
J gene: TRBJ1-1
CDR3 protein: CASSLGGGALNTEAFF
CDR3 DNA: TGTGCCAGCAGTTTGGGAGGAGGAGCCCTGAACACTGAAGCTTTCTTT

clone size: -
V gene: TRBV12-2
D gene: -
J gene: TRBJ1-1
CDR3 protein: CASRFPEDTEAFF
CDR3 DNA: TGTGCAAGTCGCTTCCCCGAGGACACTGAAGCTTTCTTT

clone size: -
V gene: TRBV7-2
D gene: -
J gene: TRBJ1-2
CDR3 protein: CASSETGRHGYTF
CDR3 DNA: TGTGCCAGCAGCGAAACCGGGAGGCATGGCTACACCTTC

clone size: -
V gene: TRBV14
D gene: TRBD1
J gene: TRBJ1-4
CDR3 protein: CASSTGEFVGKLFF
CDR3 DNA: TGTGCCAGCAGCACAGGGGAGTTCGTGGGAAAACTGTTTTTT

clone size: -
V gene: TRBV5-1
D gene: -
J gene: TRBJ2-1
CDR3 protein: CASSLLSGDNEQFF
CDR3 DNA: TGCGCCAGCAGCTTGCTCTCGGGGGACAATGAGCAGTTCTTC

clone size: -
V gene: TRBV27
D gene: TRBD1
J gene: TRBJ1-1
CDR3 protein: CASSYRDRGAAAFF
CDR3 DNA: TGTGCCAGCAGTTACCGGGACAGGGGTGCGGCGGCTTTCTTT

clone size: once
V gene: TRBV3-1/TRBV3-2
D gene: TRBD1
J gene: TRBJ1-4
CDR3 protein: CASSQDGQGRGRLFF
CDR3 DNA: TGTGCCAGCAGCCAAGATGGACAGGGACGGGGTAGACTGTTTTTT

clone size: -
V gene: TRBV11-2
D gene: -
J gene: TRBJ2-6
CDR3 protein: CASSPRFSFTGANVLTF
CDR3 DNA: TGTGCCAGCAGCCCTAGGTTCAGTTTCACTGGGGCCAACGTCCTGACTTTC

clone size: -
V gene: TRBV30
D gene: -
J gene: TRBJ2-1
CDR3 protein: CAWSGFVNSYNEQFF
CDR3 DNA: TGTGCCTGGAGTGGTTTCGTTAACTCCTACAATGAGCAGTTCTTC

clone size: -
V gene: TRBV19
D gene: -
J gene: TRBJ1-1
CDR3 protein: CASSIGWQNTEAFF
CDR3 DNA: TGTGCCAGTAGTATAGGGTGGCAGAACACTGAAGCTTTCTTT

clone size: -
V gene: TRBV7-2
D gene: TRBD1
J gene: TRBJ1-3
CDR3 protein: CASSLDRGRSGNTIYF
CDR3 DNA: TGTGCCAGCAGCTTAGACAGGGGGCGGTCTGGAAACACCATATATTTT

clone size: -
V gene: TRBV2
D gene: -
J gene: TRBJ1-6
CDR3 protein: CASSDSISYNSPLHF
CDR3 DNA: TGTGCCAGCAGTGATTCCATTAGCTATAATTCACCCCTCCACTTT

clone size: -
V gene: TRBV28
D gene: -
J gene: TRBJ2-7
CDR3 protein: CASSLGGSYEQYF
CDR3 DNA: TGTGCCAGCAGTTTGGGGGGTTCCTACGAGCAGTACTTC

clone size: -
V gene: TRBV7-2
D gene: TRBD2
J gene: TRBJ2-7
CDR3 protein: CASSPGGVWAAYEQYF
CDR3 DNA: TGTGCCAGCAGCCCCGGGGGGGTGTGGGCAGCTTACGAGCAGTACTTC

clone size: -
V gene: TRBV5-1
D gene: TRBD2
J gene: TRBJ2-5
CDR3 protein: CASGGGRTEETQYF
CDR3 DNA: TGCGCCAGCGGGGGCGGGAGGACAGAAGAGACCCAGTACTTC

clone size: -
V gene: TRBV18
D gene: -
J gene: TRBJ2-3
CDR3 protein: CASSPQGSSTDTQYF
CDR3 DNA: TGTGCCAGCTCACCTCAGGGGTCCAGCACAGATACGCAGTATTTT

clone size: -
V gene: TRBV6-5
D gene: TRBD1
J gene: TRBJ1-1
CDR3 protein: CASRDRRITEAFF
CDR3 DNA: TGTGCCAGCAGGGACAGGAGGATCACTGAAGCTTTCTTT